This T cell receptor beta chain was profiled in a study of shared clonotypes between healthy human individuals. Points from the study as a whole: Read depth was anticipated to influence clonotype sharing among donors.

Within Nashville, Tennessee resided all donors, each a Caucasian adult. Clones were read by immunoSEQ multiplex PCR, and TCRdb kept only the in-frame ones, dropping some. The table has around 500,000 clones, about 78% seen once. To note about this clone: Its target is unknown.

Sequencing was carried out using PBMCs. This sequence originates from a woman in her thirties or forties in good health. Some clones in this sample may be carry-over from other donors' samples.

The CDR3 loop reads CASSGGQGLTGELFF. The CDR3 nucleotides read TGTGCCAGCAGTGGGGGACAGGGGCTCACCGGGGAGCTGTTTTTT. The chain uses TRBV2 and TRBJ2-2, with TRBD1 matching over 10 bases. V trimming: 4 bases; J trimming: 4 bases; junction bases outside the gene matches: 3. This CDR3 has 15 residues. CDR1 SNHLY and CDR2 FYNNEI come from the germline V gene.